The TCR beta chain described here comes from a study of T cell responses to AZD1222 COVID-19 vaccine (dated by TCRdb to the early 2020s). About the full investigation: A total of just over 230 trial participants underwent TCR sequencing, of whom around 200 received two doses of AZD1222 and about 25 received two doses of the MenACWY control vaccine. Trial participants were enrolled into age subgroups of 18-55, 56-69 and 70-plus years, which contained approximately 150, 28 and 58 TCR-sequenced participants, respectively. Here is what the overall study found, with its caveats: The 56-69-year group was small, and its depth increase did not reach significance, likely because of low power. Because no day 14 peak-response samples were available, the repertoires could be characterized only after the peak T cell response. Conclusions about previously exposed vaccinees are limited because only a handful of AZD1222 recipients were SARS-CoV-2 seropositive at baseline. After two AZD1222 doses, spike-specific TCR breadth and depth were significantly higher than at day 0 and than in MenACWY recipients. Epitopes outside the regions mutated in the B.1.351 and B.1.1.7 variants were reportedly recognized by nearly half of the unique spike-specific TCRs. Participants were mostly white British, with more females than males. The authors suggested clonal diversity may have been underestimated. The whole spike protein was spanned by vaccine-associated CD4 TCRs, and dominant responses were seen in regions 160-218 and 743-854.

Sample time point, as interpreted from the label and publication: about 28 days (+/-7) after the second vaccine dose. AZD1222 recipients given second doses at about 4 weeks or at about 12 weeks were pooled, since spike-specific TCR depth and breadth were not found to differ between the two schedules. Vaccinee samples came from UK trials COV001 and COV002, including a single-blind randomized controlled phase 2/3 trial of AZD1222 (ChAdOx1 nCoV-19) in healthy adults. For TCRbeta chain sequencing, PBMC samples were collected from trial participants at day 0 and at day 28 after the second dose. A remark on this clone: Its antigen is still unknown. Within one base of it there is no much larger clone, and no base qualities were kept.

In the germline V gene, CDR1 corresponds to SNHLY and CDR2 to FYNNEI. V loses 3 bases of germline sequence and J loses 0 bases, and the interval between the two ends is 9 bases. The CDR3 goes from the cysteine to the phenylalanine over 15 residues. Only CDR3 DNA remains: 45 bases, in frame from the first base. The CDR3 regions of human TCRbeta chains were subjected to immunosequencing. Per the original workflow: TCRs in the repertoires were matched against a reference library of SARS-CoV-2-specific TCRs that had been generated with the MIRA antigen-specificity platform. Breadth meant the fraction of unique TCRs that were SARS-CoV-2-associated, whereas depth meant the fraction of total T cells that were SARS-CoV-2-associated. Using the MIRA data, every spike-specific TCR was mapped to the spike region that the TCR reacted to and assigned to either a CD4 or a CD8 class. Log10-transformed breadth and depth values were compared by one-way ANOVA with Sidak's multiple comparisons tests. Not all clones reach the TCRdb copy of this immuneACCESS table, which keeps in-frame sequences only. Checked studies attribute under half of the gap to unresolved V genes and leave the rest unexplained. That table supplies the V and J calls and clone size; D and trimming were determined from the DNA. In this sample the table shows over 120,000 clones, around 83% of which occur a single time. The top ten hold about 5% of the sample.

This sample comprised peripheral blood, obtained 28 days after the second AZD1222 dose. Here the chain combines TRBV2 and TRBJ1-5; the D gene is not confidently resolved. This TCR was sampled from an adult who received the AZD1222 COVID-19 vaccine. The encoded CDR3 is CASSEETLSNQPQHF. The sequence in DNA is TGTGCCAGCAGTGAGGAGACACTTAGCAATCAGCCCCAGCATTTT.